The present TCR beta chain was sequenced within a study of shared clonotypes between healthy human individuals. Findings of the study overall: Generation of non-shared clonotypes was less probable than generation of clonotypes shared by all four donors. Sorted-subset sequencing was shown by rarefaction to be incomplete despite large depth.

CDR3 size: 14 residues. Germline CDR1 SNHLY, CDR2 FYNNEI. Trimming pared 2 bases from V and 6 bases from J, leaving 10 bases between. In regard to this clone: Antigen specificity is unknown.

Every subset had its genomic DNA shared out evenly among several immunoSEQ plates. A roughly 200 ng quantity of DNA, around 30,000 T cell genomes, went into the sorted-subset replicate PCRs. Generated by immunoSEQ multiplex PCR, the TCRdb table keeps only in-frame clones and is missing some. The data contain more than 2 million clones, roughly 95% of them singletons. The chain links TRBV2 to TRBJ2-2; no clear D. The sequenced sample was naive CD4+ T cells sorted from blood. Subset of the sample: CD45RA+ positively selected. This clonotype originated in a man younger than 30 in good health. CDR3 protein: CASSETPPPGELFF. CDR3 coding DNA: TGTGCCAGCAGTGAAACCCCTCCCCCCGGGGAGCTGTTTTTT.